The 9 T cell receptor beta chains given below trace back to one sample, sequenced in a study of control samples from healthy donors and cancer patients. The method was immunoSEQ multiplex PCR; TCRdb's version includes in-frame clones alone and lacks a portion of them. The sample has about 140,000 clones; roughly 94% are singletons. The sequencing sample was made of blood. The receptors derive from a middle-aged man in good health.

This sequence joins TRBV13 and TRBJ2-1, with TRBD2 matching over 14 bases. The CDR3 spans 16 residues. Germline V lookup: CDR1 PRHDT, CDR2 FYEKMQ (reference sequence). With V trimmed by 3 bases and J by 7 bases, 5 bases remained unmatched. The CDR3 reads CASSLGLAGVMNEQFF. CDR3 sequence (DNA): TGTGCCAGCAGCTTGGGACTAGCGGGAGTTATGAATGAGCAGTTCTTC.

This clone was counted once. V gene TRBV6-5 combines with J gene TRBJ2-3; 12 nucleotides agree with TRBD1. Germline V gene lookup returns CDR1 MNHEY and CDR2 SVGAGI. V lost 8 bases, J lost 9 bases, and 9 bases stayed unmatched. The CDR3 is 14 amino acids. The CDR3 sequence is CASQRDRGQRTQYF. For the CDR3, the DNA is TGTGCCAGCCAGCGGGACAGGGGGCAGAGAACGCAGTATTTT.

This sequence joins TRBV28 and TRBJ1-4; TRBD1 matches 9 bases. Trimming took 0 bases from V and 5 from J; bases not matched to a gene: 1. The CDR3 sequence is 15 residues long. The germline V gene encodes CDR1 MDHEN and CDR2 SYDVKM. The CDR3 nucleotides are TGTGCCAGCAGTTTATGGACAGGGGGGAATGAAAAACTGTTTTTT. This codes for CASSLWTGGNEKLFF.

This chain connects TRBV27 to TRBJ1-4, with unresolved D. V was clipped by 6 bases and J by 7 bases, with 12 bases between them. The germline gives CDR1 MNHEY, CDR2 SMNVEV (reference sequence). This CDR3 is built from 13 residues. The CDR3 coding sequence is TGTGCCAGCAGGGAATTAAGCAGTGAAAAACTGTTTTTT. Encoded protein: CASRELSSEKLFF.

This chain links TRBV11-3 with TRBJ1-1; the D is unclear. Trimming removed 0 bases at V and 4 bases at J, with 6 bases between. This CDR3 is 13 amino acids long. Germline values: CDR1 SGHNT, CDR2 YENEEA. CDR3: CASSLDWATEAFF. The DNA for the CDR3 is TGTGCCAGCAGCTTAGATTGGGCCACTGAAGCTTTCTTT.

This chain joins TRBV6-5 and TRBJ2-1; D is uncertain. The CDR3 contains 13 residues. The ends were cut back, 7 bases at V and 5 bases at J, with 12 bases in the middle. Germline CDR1 and CDR2: MNHEY and SVGAGI. The CDR3 DNA reads as TGTGCCAGCAACCGAGACGGAAACAATGAGCAGTTCTTC. Protein sequence: CASNRDGNNEQFF.

This chain links TRBV6-1 with TRBJ2-1; TRBD2 matches 7 bases. In germline, CDR1 is MNHNS, CDR2 SASEGT. Trimming removed 3 bases from V and 9 bases from J; junction bases left unmatched: 5. The CDR3 has 13 residues. The CDR3 reads CASSEVLAAEQFF. The CDR3 nucleotides are TGTGCCAGCAGTGAGGTCCTAGCGGCTGAGCAGTTCTTC.

The V and J genes are TRBV6-5 and TRBJ1-4; D perhaps matches TRBD1 (6 bases). Trimming left V 5 bases short and J 4 bases short, with 14 bases between. The germline CDR1 and CDR2 sequences are MNHEY and SVGAGI. The CDR3 extends over 15 amino acids. The CDR3 coding sequence is TGTGCCAGCAGTCCGAACAGGGCGCTTAATGAAAAACTGTTTTTT. It specifies CASSPNRALNEKLFF.

The chain carries TRBV15 and TRBJ1-1; D is ambiguous. Trimming took off 0 bases at V and 4 bases at J, with 18 bases between the two ends. CDR1 and CDR2 (germline): LNHNV, YYDKDF (reference sequence). CDR3 size: 17 residues. CDR3 nucleotide sequence: TGTGCCACCAGCAGAGATCAAGGGCAGCTTAAGGTCACTGAAGCTTTCTTT. Translated: CATSRDQGQLKVTEAFF.